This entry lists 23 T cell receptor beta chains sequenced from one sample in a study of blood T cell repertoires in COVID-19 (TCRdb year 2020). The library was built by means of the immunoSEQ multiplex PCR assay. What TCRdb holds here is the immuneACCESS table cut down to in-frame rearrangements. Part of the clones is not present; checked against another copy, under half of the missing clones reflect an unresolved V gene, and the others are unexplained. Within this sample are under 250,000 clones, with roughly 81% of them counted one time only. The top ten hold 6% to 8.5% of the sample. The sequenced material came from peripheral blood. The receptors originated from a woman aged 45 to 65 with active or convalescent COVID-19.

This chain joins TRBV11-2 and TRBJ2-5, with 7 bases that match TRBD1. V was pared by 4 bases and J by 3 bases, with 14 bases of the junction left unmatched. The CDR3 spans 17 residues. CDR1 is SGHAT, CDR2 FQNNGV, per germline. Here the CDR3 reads CASSSSVSDRAEETQYF. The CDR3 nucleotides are TGTGCCAGCAGCTCTAGTGTGTCCGACAGGGCCGAAGAGACCCAGTACTTC.

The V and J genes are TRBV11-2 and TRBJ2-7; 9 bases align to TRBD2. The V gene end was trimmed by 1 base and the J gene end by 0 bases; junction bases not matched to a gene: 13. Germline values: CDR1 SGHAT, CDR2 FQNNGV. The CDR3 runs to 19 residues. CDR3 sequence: CASSLVVGPNSGSSYEQYF. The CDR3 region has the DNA TGTGCCAGCAGCTTAGTTGTTGGGCCGAATAGCGGGAGCTCCTACGAGCAGTACTTC. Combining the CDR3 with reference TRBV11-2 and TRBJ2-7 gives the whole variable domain EAGVAQSPRYKIIEKRQSVAFWCNPISGHATLYWYQQILGQGPKLLIQFQNNGVVDDSQLPKDRFSAERLKGVDSTLKIQPAKLEDSAVYLCASSLVVGPNSGSSYEQYFGPGTRLTVT.

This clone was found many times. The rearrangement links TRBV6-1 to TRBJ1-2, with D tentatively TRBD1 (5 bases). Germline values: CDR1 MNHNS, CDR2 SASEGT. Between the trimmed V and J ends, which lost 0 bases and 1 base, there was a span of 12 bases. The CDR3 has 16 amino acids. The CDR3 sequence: CASSEAIGGHNYGYTF. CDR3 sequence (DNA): TGTGCCAGCAGTGAAGCCATCGGGGGTCATAACTATGGCTACACCTTC.

In nucleotides, the CDR3 is TGTGCCAGCAGTAGGCTAGCGGGAGTGAGGGAGACCCAGTACTTC. Translating gives CASSRLAGVRETQYF. The V and J genes are TRBV2 and TRBJ2-5, with 10 bases fitting TRBD2. This CDR3 contains 15 residues. With V trimmed by 5 bases and J by 5 bases, 8 bases remained unmatched. The germline gives CDR1 SNHLY, CDR2 FYNNEI.

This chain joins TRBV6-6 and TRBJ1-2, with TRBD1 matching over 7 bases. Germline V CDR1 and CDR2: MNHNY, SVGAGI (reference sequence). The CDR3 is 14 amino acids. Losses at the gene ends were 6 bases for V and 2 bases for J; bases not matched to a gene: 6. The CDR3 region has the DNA TGTGCCAGCAGAGCCTCAGGGGGGAACTATGGCTACACCTTC. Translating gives CASRASGGNYGYTF.

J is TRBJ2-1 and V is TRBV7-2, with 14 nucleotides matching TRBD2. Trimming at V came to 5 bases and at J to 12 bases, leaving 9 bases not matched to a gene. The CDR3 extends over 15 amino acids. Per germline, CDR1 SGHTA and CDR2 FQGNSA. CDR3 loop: CASSLGLAGELGQFF. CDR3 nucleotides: TGTGCCAGCAGCCTGGGACTAGCGGGAGAACTAGGGCAGTTCTTC. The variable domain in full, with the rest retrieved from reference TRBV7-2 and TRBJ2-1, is GAGVSQSPSNKVTEKGKDVELRCDPISGHTALYWYRQSLGQGLEFLIYFQGNSAPDKSGLPSDRFSAERTGGSVSTLTIQRTQQEDSAVYLCASSLGLAGELGQFFGPGTRLTVL.

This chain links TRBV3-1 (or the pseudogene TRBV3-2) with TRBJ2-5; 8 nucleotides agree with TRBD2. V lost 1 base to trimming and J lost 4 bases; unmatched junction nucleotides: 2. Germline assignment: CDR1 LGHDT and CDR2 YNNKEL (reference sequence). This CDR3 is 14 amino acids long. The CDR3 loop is CASSQAAGAETQYF. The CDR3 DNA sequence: TGTGCCAGCAGCCAAGCAGCGGGGGCAGAGACCCAGTACTTC.

DNA of the CDR3: TGTGCCAGCAGCGGCACTAGCGGTAGGGGCGGGCGAAAGACCCAGTACTTC. Its translation: CASSGTSGRGGRKTQYF. The chain recombines TRBV5-4 with TRBJ2-5; 8 nucleotides match TRBD2. Looked up from germline, CDR1 is SGHNT and CDR2 is YYREEE (reference sequence). The CDR3 is made up of 17 amino acids. Germline trimming cut 4 bases from V and 6 bases from J; bases unmatched to any gene: 17.

The CDR3 region is CASSQDGAGAYGNTIYF. CDR3 DNA: TGTGCCAGCAGCCAAGATGGGGCGGGGGCCTATGGAAACACCATATATTTT. This chain joins TRBV3-1 (or the pseudogene TRBV3-2) and TRBJ1-3, with D possibly TRBD1 on 6 matching bases. CDR3 size: 17 residues. V dropped 0 bases and J dropped 3 bases, with 15 bases sitting between them. Looked up from germline, CDR1 is LGHDT and CDR2 is YNNKEL (reference sequence).

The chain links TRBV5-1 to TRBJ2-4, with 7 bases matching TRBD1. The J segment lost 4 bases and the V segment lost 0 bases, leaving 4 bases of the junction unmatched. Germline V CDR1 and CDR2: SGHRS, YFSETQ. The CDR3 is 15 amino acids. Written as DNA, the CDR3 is TGCGCCAGCAGCTTGGGGGCGACAGGGAAAAACATTCAGTACTTC. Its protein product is CASSLGATGKNIQYF.

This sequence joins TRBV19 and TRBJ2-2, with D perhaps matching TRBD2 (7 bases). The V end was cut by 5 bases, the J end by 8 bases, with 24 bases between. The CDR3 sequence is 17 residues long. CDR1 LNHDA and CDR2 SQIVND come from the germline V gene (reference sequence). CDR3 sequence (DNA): TGTGCCAGTAGTTCCCCAAGGGGGGAGGGGGGCACGGGGGAGCTGTTTTTT. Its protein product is CASSSPRGEGGTGELFF.

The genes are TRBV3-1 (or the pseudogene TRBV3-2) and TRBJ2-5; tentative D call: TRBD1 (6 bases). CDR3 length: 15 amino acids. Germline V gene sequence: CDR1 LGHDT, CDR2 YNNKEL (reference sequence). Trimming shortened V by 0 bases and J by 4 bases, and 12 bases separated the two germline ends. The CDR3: CASSQDRTEIETQYF. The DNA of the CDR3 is TGTGCCAGCAGCCAAGACAGGACAGAAATAGAGACCCAGTACTTC.

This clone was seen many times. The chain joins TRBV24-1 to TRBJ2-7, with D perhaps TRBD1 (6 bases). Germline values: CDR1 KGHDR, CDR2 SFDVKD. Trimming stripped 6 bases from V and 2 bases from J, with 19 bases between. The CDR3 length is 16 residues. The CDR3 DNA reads TGTGCCACCAGTCCGGGTGTGGACAGAGGCCCCTACGAGCAGTACGTC. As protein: CATSPGVDRGPYEQYV.

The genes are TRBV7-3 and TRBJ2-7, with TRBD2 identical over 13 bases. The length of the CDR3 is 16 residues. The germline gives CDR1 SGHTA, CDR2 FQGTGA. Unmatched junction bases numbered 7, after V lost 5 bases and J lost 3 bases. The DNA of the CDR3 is TGTGCCAGCAGCAGAACCGGGACTAGCGGGGTCTACGAGCAGTACTTC. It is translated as CASSRTGTSGVYEQYF.

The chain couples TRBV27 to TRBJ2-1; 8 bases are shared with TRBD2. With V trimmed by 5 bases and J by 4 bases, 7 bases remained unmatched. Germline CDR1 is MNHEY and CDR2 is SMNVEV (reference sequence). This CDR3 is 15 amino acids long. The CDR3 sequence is CASSPGTRGYNEQFF. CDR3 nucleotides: TGTGCCAGCAGTCCTGGGACTAGGGGGTACAATGAGCAGTTCTTC.

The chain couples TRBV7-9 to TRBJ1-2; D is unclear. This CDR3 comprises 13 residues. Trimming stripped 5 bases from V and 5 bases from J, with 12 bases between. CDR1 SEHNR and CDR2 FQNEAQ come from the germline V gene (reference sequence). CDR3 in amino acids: CASSAPSVYGYTF. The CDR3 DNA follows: TGTGCCAGCAGCGCGCCCTCTGTGTATGGCTACACCTTC.

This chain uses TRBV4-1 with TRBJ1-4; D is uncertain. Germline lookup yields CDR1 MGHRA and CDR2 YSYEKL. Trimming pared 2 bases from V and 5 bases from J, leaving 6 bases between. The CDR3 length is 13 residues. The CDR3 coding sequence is TGCGCCAGCAGCCAATGGCGGAATGAAAAACTGTTTTTT. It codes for CASSQWRNEKLFF.

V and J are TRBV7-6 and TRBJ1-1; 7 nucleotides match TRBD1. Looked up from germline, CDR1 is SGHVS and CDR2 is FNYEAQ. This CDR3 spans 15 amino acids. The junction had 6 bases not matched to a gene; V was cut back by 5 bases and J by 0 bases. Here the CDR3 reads CASSGRQGMNTEAFF. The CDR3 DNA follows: TGTGCCAGCAGCGGTCGACAGGGCATGAACACTGAAGCTTTCTTT. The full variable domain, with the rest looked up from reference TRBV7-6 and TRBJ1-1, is GAGVSQSPRYKVTKRGQDVALRCDPISGHVSLYWYRQALGQGPEFLTYFNYEAQQDKSGLPNDRFSAERPEGSISTLTIQRTEQRDSAMYRCASSGRQGMNTEAFFGQGTRLTVV.

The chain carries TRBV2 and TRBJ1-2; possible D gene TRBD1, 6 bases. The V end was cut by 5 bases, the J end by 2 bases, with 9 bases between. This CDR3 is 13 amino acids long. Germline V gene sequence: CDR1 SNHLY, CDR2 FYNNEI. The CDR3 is CASSSQGNYGYTF. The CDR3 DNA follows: TGTGCCAGCAGTTCTCAGGGGAACTATGGCTACACCTTC.

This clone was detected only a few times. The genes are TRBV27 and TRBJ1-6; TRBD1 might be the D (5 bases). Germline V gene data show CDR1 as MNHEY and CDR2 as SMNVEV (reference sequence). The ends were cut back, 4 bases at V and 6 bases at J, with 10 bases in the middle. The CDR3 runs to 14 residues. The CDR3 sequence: CASSSGTGNSPLHF. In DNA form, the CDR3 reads TGTGCCAGCAGTTCAGGGACTGGTAATTCACCCCTCCACTTT.

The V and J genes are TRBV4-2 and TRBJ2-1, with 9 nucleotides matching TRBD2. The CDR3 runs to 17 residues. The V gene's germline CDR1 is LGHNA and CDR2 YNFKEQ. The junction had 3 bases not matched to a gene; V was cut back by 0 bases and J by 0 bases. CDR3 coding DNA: TGTGCCAGCAGCCAAGAGGGAGCGGGGGGCTCCTACAATGAGCAGTTCTTC. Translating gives CASSQEGAGGSYNEQFF.

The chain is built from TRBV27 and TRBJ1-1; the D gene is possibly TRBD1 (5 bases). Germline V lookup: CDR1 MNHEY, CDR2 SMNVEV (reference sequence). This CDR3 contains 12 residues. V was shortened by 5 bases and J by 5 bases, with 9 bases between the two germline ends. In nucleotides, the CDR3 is TGTGCCAGCAGTCAGGGAAATACTGAAGCTTTCTTT. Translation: CASSQGNTEAFF.

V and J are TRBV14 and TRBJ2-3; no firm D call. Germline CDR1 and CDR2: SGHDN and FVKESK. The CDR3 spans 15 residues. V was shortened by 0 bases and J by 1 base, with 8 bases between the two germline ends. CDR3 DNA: TGTGCCAGCAGCCAAGATCAGATACGCACAGATACGCAGTATTTT. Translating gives CASSQDQIRTDTQYF.